This T cell receptor beta chain came from a study of cytomegalovirus exposure and HLA in healthy donors. The study's findings and limits: V- and J-gene trimming in TCR beta was tied to a missense DCLRE1C variant by an analysis performed later.

Notes on this clone: The antigen is undetermined.

The PCR employed 60 Vbeta primers together with 13 Jbeta primers. Clones were sequenced by immunoSEQ multiplex PCR, and TCRdb holds only the in-frame ones, with some missing. This table has roughly 160,000 clones, roughly 85% appearing once. Per the germline V gene, CDR1 is SGHRS and CDR2 is YFSETQ. The CDR3 has 15 residues. Trimming removed 2 bases from V and 4 bases from J; junction bases left unmatched: 8. The source of this sequence is a male donor in good health and CMV-seropositive. The chain links TRBV5-1 to TRBJ1-2; 7 bases align to TRBD1. The sequenced material came from PBMCs. In nucleotides, the CDR3 is TGCGCCAGCAGCTTAGGGGACAGACTACTCTATGGCTACACCTTC. Its protein is CASSLGDRLLYGYTF.